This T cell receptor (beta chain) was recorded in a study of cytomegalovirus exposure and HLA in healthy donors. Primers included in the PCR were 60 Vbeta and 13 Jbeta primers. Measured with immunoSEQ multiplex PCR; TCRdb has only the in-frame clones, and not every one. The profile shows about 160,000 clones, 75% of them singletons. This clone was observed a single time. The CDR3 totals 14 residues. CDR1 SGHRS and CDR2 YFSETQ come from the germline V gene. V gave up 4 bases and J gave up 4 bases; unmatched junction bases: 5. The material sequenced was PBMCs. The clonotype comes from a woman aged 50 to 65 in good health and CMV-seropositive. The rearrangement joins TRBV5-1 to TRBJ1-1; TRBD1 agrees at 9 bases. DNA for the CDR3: TGCGCCAGCAGCCCGACAGGGGGGGGCACTGAAGCTTTCTTT. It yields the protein CASSPTGGGTEAFF.